A selection of T cell receptor beta chains follows, all from one sample in a study of cytomegalovirus exposure and HLA in healthy donors. Measured with immunoSEQ multiplex PCR; TCRdb has only the in-frame clones, and not every one. The sample contains 150,000 or so clones, nearly 70% of which appear only once. The specimen sequenced was PBMCs. The receptors come from a man aged 30-40 years in good health and CMV-seropositive. CDR3s include the opening cysteine and the closing phenylalanine or tryptophan. A D gene is named only where the DNA matches it firmly. Rows may omit the clone size; those that give it use once, few, many or a size class.

d_call clone_size cdr3_length j_call v_call cdr3_aa cdr3_nt
- - 12 TRBJ2-1 TRBV28 CASTSKGNEQFF TGTGCCAGCACCTCAAAGGGGAATGAGCAGTTCTTC
TRBD1 few 15 TRBJ1-1 TRBV5-1 CASSLTGTANTEAFF TGCGCCAGCAGCCTAACCGGGACAGCGAACACTGAAGCTTTCTTT
- - 15 TRBJ2-7 TRBV5-4 CASSLKAGLTYEQYF TGTGCCAGCAGCTTGAAGGCGGGATTGACCTACGAGCAGTACTTC
- - 13 TRBJ1-1 TRBV5-6 CASRREEGTEAFF TGTGCCAGCAGAAGGGAGGAAGGCACTGAAGCTTTCTTT
- - 14 TRBJ1-4 TRBV19 CASWRGTTNEKLFF TGTGCCAGCTGGCGGGGGACAACTAATGAAAAACTGTTTTTT
TRBD2 - 16 TRBJ2-2 TRBV19 CASSIELAANTGELFF TGTGCCAGTAGTATAGAACTAGCGGCGAACACCGGGGAGCTGTTTTTT
TRBD2 - 16 TRBJ2-3 TRBV5-1 CASSLRLSGTTDTQYF TGCGCCAGCAGCTTGAGGCTTAGCGGGACCACAGATACGCAGTATTTT
- - 12 TRBJ2-7 TRBV6-5 CASHEGPYEQYF TGTGCCAGCCATGAGGGTCCCTACGAGCAGTACTTC
- - 15 TRBJ1-3 TRBV9 CASSDTGSSGNTIYF TGTGCCAGCAGCGACACAGGGTCCTCTGGAAACACCATATATTTT
- - 16 TRBJ2-5 TRBV27 CASSAYARGGGETQYF TGTGCCAGCAGTGCATATGCCCGCGGAGGGGGCGAGACCCAGTACTTC
- few 13 TRBJ2-1 TRBV27 CASSLLEGRVEFF TGTGCCAGCAGTTTATTGGAGGGTCGAGTTGAGTTCTTC
TRBD1 - 15 TRBJ2-3 TRBV6-1 CASKGQGAGTDTQYF TGTGCCAGCAAGGGACAGGGGGCCGGCACAGATACGCAGTATTTT
- few 13 TRBJ2-3 TRBV7-9 CATQAGVTDTQYF TGTGCCACCCAGGCAGGGGTCACAGATACGCAGTATTTT
TRBD2 few 16 TRBJ2-7 TRBV7-9 CASSQTSGRFSFEQYF TGTGCCAGCAGCCAGACTAGCGGGAGATTTAGTTTCGAGCAGTACTTC
- - 16 TRBJ1-4 TRBV5-1 CASSQGHPATNEKLFF TGCGCCAGCAGCCAGGGACATCCCGCAACTAATGAAAAACTGTTTTTT
- - 14 TRBJ2-7 TRBV2 CASTPAAGTYEQYF TGTGCCAGCACCCCCGCGGCGGGGACCTACGAGCAGTACTTC